These T cell receptor beta chains were read from a single sample in a study of neurological immune-mediated disorders. TCRdb re-called the 5' RACE reads through MiXCR, storing one row per CDR3 protein. The table records more than 10,000 distinct CDR3 sequences, approximately 22% of them present only once. Source material: CD8+ T cells from blood. The origin of the receptors is a woman aged 40-49 years with multiple sclerosis. CDR3s include the opening cysteine and the closing phenylalanine or tryptophan. Fields, in order: D gene, J gene, clone size, V gene, CDR3 protein, CDR3 DNA. D genes are given only for firm matches. Clone size is shown for a subset of rows, as once, few, many or a class of expanded clone.

>NA|TRBJ2-7|medium-sized|TRBV29-1
CSVGRTNSYEQYF
TGCAGCGTTGGACGGACCAACTCCTACGAGCAGTACTTC
>TRBD1|TRBJ2-2|many|TRBV10-2
CASSHYGTGATGELFF
TGCGCCAGCAGTCACTACGGGACAGGAGCGACCGGGGAGCTGTTTTTT
>TRBD1|TRBJ2-3|NA|TRBV29-1
CSVEGGKGAPRTDTQYF
TGCAGCGTTGAAGGGGGGAAGGGGGCGCCCAGGACAGATACGCAGTATTTT
>TRBD1|TRBJ2-7|many|TRBV4-1
CASSQAGQGSYEQYF
TGCGCCAGCAGCCAAGCCGGACAGGGTTCCTACGAGCAGTACTTC
>NA|TRBJ1-2|many|TRBV12-3/TRBV12-4
CASSLEYLTRAYTF
TGTGCCAGCAGTTTAGAATACCTCACTCGAGCATACACCTTC
>NA|TRBJ1-3|many|TRBV11-3
CASSLLQYFTPSGNTIYF
TGTGCCAGCAGCTTATTACAGTATTTTACGCCCTCTGGAAACACCATATATTTT
>NA|TRBJ1-2|many|TRBV5-6
CASSYDGPGGYTF
TGTGCCAGCAGCTATGACGGTCCAGGAGGCTACACCTTC
>TRBD1|TRBJ2-1|medium-sized|TRBV7-6
CASSPGQQQFF
TGTGCCAGCAGCCCGGGACAGCAGCAGTTCTTC
>TRBD2|TRBJ2-3|NA|TRBV20-1
CSARDARSGGSTDTQYF
TGCAGTGCTAGAGACGCGCGGTCGGGGGGATCCACAGATACGCAGTATTTT
>NA|TRBJ1-4|medium-sized|TRBV20-1
CSARGLDGGFEKLFF
TGCAGTGCTAGAGGTTTGGACGGCGGGTTTGAAAAACTGTTTTTT
>NA|TRBJ2-7|many|TRBV20-1
CSARGLYEQYF
TGCAGTGCTAGAGGTCTCTACGAGCAGTACTTC
>NA|TRBJ2-2|few|TRBV6-4
CASSEWGPAGELFF
TGTGCCAGCAGTGAATGGGGTCCAGCGGGGGAGCTGTTTTTT
>NA|TRBJ2-1|many|TRBV4-1
CASSQGRGDYNEQFF
TGCGCCAGCAGCCAAGGACGCGGGGACTACAATGAGCAGTTCTTC
>TRBD1|TRBJ2-1|NA|TRBV11-3
CASSPGTANEQFF
TGTGCCAGCTCCCCTGGGACAGCGAATGAGCAGTTCTTC
>TRBD1|TRBJ1-2|many|TRBV6-1
CASSEARGQLYGYTF
TGTGCCAGCAGTGAAGCGCGGGGACAGCTTTATGGCTACACCTTC
>NA|TRBJ2-1|NA|TRBV10-1
CASSEVGEQFF
TGCGCCAGCAGTGAGGTGGGGGAGCAGTTCTTC
>NA|TRBJ2-3|many|TRBV14
CASSQSQRNTQYF
TGTGCCAGCAGCCAATCGCAGAGGAATACGCAGTATTTT
>NA|TRBJ1-1|many|TRBV6-6
CASSYEAEPTEAFF
TGTGCCAGCAGTTACGAGGCAGAACCCACTGAAGCTTTCTTT
>NA|TRBJ1-4|medium-sized|TRBV7-9
CASSFEAKREKLFF
TGTGCCAGCAGCTTTGAAGCAAAAAGAGAAAAACTGTTTTTT
>NA|TRBJ2-7|many|TRBV6-6
CASSYSGAQYF
TGTGCCAGCAGTTACTCGGGTGCGCAGTACTTC
>NA|TRBJ2-3|few|TRBV16
CASSLRTSPDTQYF
TGTGCCAGCAGCCTAAGGACTTCCCCAGATACGCAGTATTTT
>TRBD1|TRBJ2-7|medium-sized|TRBV29-1
CSAGRGGTYEQYF
TGCAGCGCCGGGCGAGGGGGCACCTACGAGCAGTACTTC
>NA|TRBJ1-5|NA|TRBV25-1
CASSEFGGNQPQHF
TGTGCCAGCAGTGAATTCGGGGGCAATCAGCCCCAGCATTTT
>NA|TRBJ1-5|many|TRBV7-7
CASSLYFNQPQHF
TGTGCCAGCAGCTTATATTTTAATCAGCCCCAGCATTTT
>TRBD1|TRBJ1-2|many|TRBV6-6
CASSPGTGRYKDTF
TGTGCCAGCAGTCCCGGGACAGGACGTTATAAAGACACCTTC
>TRBD1|TRBJ1-1|medium-sized|TRBV20-1
CSARTGGTEAFF
TGCAGTGCTAGAACAGGGGGCACTGAAGCTTTCTTT
>NA|TRBJ2-2|many|TRBV12-3/TRBV12-4
CASSPGAGELFF
TGTGCCAGCAGTCCAGGCGCCGGGGAGCTGTTTTTT
>TRBD2|TRBJ2-7|many|TRBV2
CASSSNRGGEQYF
TGTGCCAGCAGCAGCAACCGGGGAGGGGAGCAGTACTTC
>NA|TRBJ1-1|medium-sized|TRBV29-1
CSVGGSVAFF
TGCAGCGTCGGAGGCTCCGTAGCTTTCTTT